The rows below give T cell receptor beta chains drawn from one sample of a study of Tregs in tolerant kidney transplant recipients. Sequencing was performed with immunoSEQ multiplex PCR; in TCRdb, only in-frame clones are kept and a portion is missing. In the table there are more than 15,000 clones, 85% to 95% of which are singletons. Sequencing was carried out using CD8+ T cells from blood. These receptors were collected from a human donor in good health. Both conserved end residues are part of each CDR3. D genes are given only for firm matches. Only part of the rows carry a size: once, few, many, or a class if the clone is expanded.

abundance	j_gene	v_gene	d_gene	CDR3aa	CDR3nt
.	TRBJ2-5	TRBV4-3	TRBD2	CASSQDLGAGGPRETQYF	TGCGCCAGCAGCCAAGATCTTGGCGCGGGGGGGCCTAGGGAGACCCAGTACTTC
.	TRBJ2-2	TRBV9	.	CASSVYATSNTGELFF	TGTGCCAGCAGCGTCTATGCGACCTCGAACACCGGGGAGCTGTTTTTT
.	TRBJ2-3	TRBV5-1	.	CASSFRGRQGTDTQYF	TGCGCCAGCAGCTTTAGAGGGCGTCAGGGAACAGATACGCAGTATTTT
once	TRBJ2-7	TRBV30	TRBD1	CAWQGSGDRIYEQYF	TGTGCCTGGCAGGGTTCAGGGGACAGGATCTACGAGCAGTACTTC
.	TRBJ2-1	TRBV4-3	.	CASSQDPQIWLANEQFF	TGCGCCAGCAGCCAAGATCCCCAGATCTGGCTAGCCAATGAGCAGTTCTTC
once	TRBJ1-4	TRBV5-1	TRBD1	CASSNTGAREKLFF	TGCGCCAGCAGTAATACAGGGGCAAGGGAAAAACTGTTTTTT
once	TRBJ2-3	TRBV27	TRBD2	CASSLLVGGGDTQYF	TGTGCCAGCAGTTTATTGGTCGGGGGGGGTGATACGCAGTATTTT
few	TRBJ2-1	TRBV6-5	TRBD2	CASSYGTSGRASEQFF	TGTGCCAGCAGTTACGGGACTAGCGGGAGGGCCAGTGAGCAGTTCTTC
.	TRBJ2-3	TRBV7-9	TRBD2	CASSLEAGADTQYF	TGTGCCAGCAGCTTAGAAGCGGGAGCAGATACGCAGTATTTT
.	TRBJ1-5	TRBV7-8	TRBD1	CASSPDRSSNQPQHF	TGTGCCAGCAGCCCGGACAGGAGTAGCAATCAGCCCCAGCATTTT
.	TRBJ2-5	TRBV19	TRBD2	CASSIRALAGGLGETQYF	TGTGCCAGTAGTATAAGGGCACTAGCGGGGGGCCTCGGAGAGACCCAGTACTTC
.	TRBJ2-3	TRBV27	TRBD2	CASSLSGGRVDTQYF	TGTGCCAGCAGCCTTAGCGGGGGTCGCGTGGATACGCAGTATTTT
.	TRBJ2-3	TRBV30	TRBD2	CAWSGGLAGVADTQYF	TGTGCCTGGAGTGGGGGACTAGCGGGAGTGGCAGATACGCAGTATTTT
.	TRBJ1-1	TRBV28	.	CASSFGGSEAFF	TGTGCCAGCAGTTTCGGAGGCAGTGAAGCTTTCTTT
.	TRBJ2-6	TRBV4-1	.	CASSQTQFSGANVLTF	TGCGCCAGCAGCCAGACCCAGTTCTCTGGGGCCAACGTCCTGACTTTC